The clone carrying this T cell receptor beta chain was found a few times. Its antigen is not known. Using its own MiXCR run on the RT-PCR reads, TCRdb lists one record per CDR3 protein. The sample consists of about 480,000 distinct CDR3 sequences, 10% to 15% of them appearing once. Trimming left V 0 bases short and J 4 bases short, with 18 bases between. This CDR3 region has 17 residues. Germline CDR1 and CDR2: LNHNV and YYDKDF (reference sequence). This entry is derived from a study of response to subunit inactivated influenza vaccine. Study outcomes and limitations: Authors suggested few new T cells are recruited by each seasonal influenza vaccination.

The genes are TRBV15 and TRBJ1-2; possibly TRBD1 for D (5 bases). The sequence was collected from a man aged 50-60 years who received an inactivated influenza vaccine. This material consisted of PBMCs from blood, taken about 40 days after vaccination. The CDR3 is CATSRDRAGSNSYGYTF. In DNA form, the CDR3 reads TGTGCCACCAGCAGAGATCGTGCAGGGTCGAATTCCTATGGCTACACCTTC.